The 8 T cell receptor beta chains below come from one sample, sequenced in a study of cytotoxic CD8 clonotypes in ibrutinib-treated CLL. Produced via immunoSEQ multiplex PCR; TCRdb's table is partial and in-frame only. The sample records approximately 340,000 clones, roughly 71% being singletons. The sequenced sample was PBMCs, obtained after 36 months of ibrutinib treatment. All receptors derive from a human donor with chronic lymphocytic leukemia.

V usage is TRBV9 and J usage is TRBJ2-3; 7 bases align to TRBD1. The germline V gene encodes CDR1 SGDLS and CDR2 YYNGEE. The V segment lost 4 bases and the J segment 0 bases; nucleotides outside the gene matches: 20. This CDR3 is 20 amino acids long. Written as DNA, the CDR3 is TGTGCCAGCAGCATACGACAGGGCTACCTTACTGGTCCTAGCACAGATACGCAGTATTTT. It encodes CASSIRQGYLTGPSTDTQYF.

This chain joins TRBV7-9 and TRBJ2-3; D possibly corresponds to TRBD2 (5 bases). Trimming stripped 1 base from V and 0 bases from J, with 14 bases between. CDR1 is SEHNR, CDR2 FQNEAQ, per germline (reference sequence). The CDR3 is made up of 17 amino acids. The CDR3: CASSLGLVEDSTDTQYF. CDR3 bases: TGTGCCAGCAGCTTAGGGTTGGTGGAGGATAGCACAGATACGCAGTATTTT.

This clone was detected once. The rearrangement joins TRBV4-1 to TRBJ2-1, with TRBD2 matching 10 bases. This CDR3 spans 18 amino acids. Germline values: CDR1 MGHRA, CDR2 YSYEKL. Germline trimming cut 4 bases from V and 3 bases from J; bases unmatched to any gene: 12. CDR3 DNA: TGCGCCAGCAGCCTACGGGCCACTCTAGCGGGGGACTACAATGAGCAGTTCTTC. This codes for CASSLRATLAGDYNEQFF.

This chain links TRBV9 with TRBJ2-5; D gene ambiguous. Germline CDR1 SGDLS, CDR2 YYNGEE. This CDR3 is 14 amino acids long. V lost 4 bases and J lost 7, with 17 bases in between. CDR3 sequence: CASSPPPGSSTQYF. The CDR3 nucleotides read TGTGCCAGCAGCCCACCCCCCGGCTCATCGACCCAGTACTTC. The variable domain in full, completed from reference TRBV9 and TRBJ2-5, reads DSGVTQTPKHLITATGQRVTLRCSPRSGDLSVYWYQQSLDQGLQFLIQYYNGEERAKGNILERFSAQQFPDLHSELNLSSLELGDSALYFCASSPPPGSSTQYFGPGTRLLVL.

The chain carries TRBV7-9 and TRBJ1-1, with no clear D. This CDR3 is 13 amino acids long. V was cut by 1 base and J by 5 bases, with 8 bases left in between. Germline lookup yields CDR1 SEHNR and CDR2 FQNEAQ (reference sequence). CDR3 coding DNA: TGTGCCAGCAGCTTAGTCTTGAGGACTGAAGCTTTCTTT. Translating gives CASSLVLRTEAFF.

In its sample, this clone was seen a few times. This chain connects TRBV28 to TRBJ1-2, with D unresolved. CDR3 length: 13 residues. CDR1 is MDHEN, CDR2 SYDVKM, per germline. V dropped 6 bases and J dropped 2 bases, with 10 bases sitting between them. The CDR3 loop is CASSPDVNYGYTF. DNA for the CDR3: TGTGCCAGCAGCCCGGACGTAAACTATGGCTACACCTTC.

The chain is built from TRBV19 and TRBJ1-2; TRBD1 aligns across 8 bases. The germline V gene has CDR1 LNHDA and CDR2 SQIVND (reference sequence). V trimming: 4 bases; J trimming: 8 bases; junction bases outside the gene matches: 6. The CDR3 is made up of 13 amino acids. The CDR3 nucleotides are TGTGCCAGTAGTAGGACAGGGATGGAAGGCTACACCTTC. Its protein product is CASSRTGMEGYTF.

V usage is TRBV28 and J usage is TRBJ1-5, with a tentative D call TRBD1 (6 bases). CDR1 is MDHEN, CDR2 SYDVKM, per germline. The CDR3 is 15 amino acids. Trimming removed 6 bases at V and 4 bases at J, with 16 bases between. The CDR3 protein is CASSDRGQPNQPQHF. The CDR3 DNA reads TGTGCCAGCAGCGACCGCGGACAGCCAAATCAGCCCCAGCATTTT.